A selection of T cell receptor beta chains follows, all from one sample in a study of Graves' ophthalmopathy and Graves' hyperthyroidism. TCRdb re-called the multiplex PCR reads through MiXCR, storing one row per CDR3 protein. This sample yields roughly 500,000 distinct CDR3 sequences, of which 13% to 15% are seen a single time; over 7.5% belongs to the top ten. Material: blood. The origin of the receptors is a woman in her 30s with Graves' ophthalmopathy. The CDR3 runs from the conserved cysteine through the conserved F or W. D genes are given only for firm matches. Clone sizes are given selectively: once, few, many, or a class where the clone is expanded.

CDR3 DNA,CDR3 protein,V gene,J gene,clone size,D gene
TGTGCCAGCAGCAGAGGAATAGACCTCTATGGCTACACCTTC,CASSRGIDLYGYTF,TRBV7-2,TRBJ1-2,many,-
TGCGCCAGCTGGGGAACCGGGGGCTCTGAAGCTTTCTTT,CASWGTGGSEAFF,TRBV5-1,TRBJ1-1,many,-
TGTGCCAGCAGTCTACCGGGACAGGGGTGGGAGACCCAGTACTTC,CASSLPGQGWETQYF,TRBV28,TRBJ2-5,many,TRBD1
TGCAGCACGATAGGGACAGGCTCTTCCTCCACTGAAGCTTTCTTT,CSTIGTGSSSTEAFF,TRBV29-1,TRBJ1-1,many,TRBD1
TGCAGTGCTAACAGGGGGCGCGAGCAGTACTTC,CSANRGREQYF,TRBV20-1,TRBJ2-7,-,TRBD1
TGTGCCAGCAGCCCCCATGGGACCGGGTACACCGGGGAGCTGTTTTTT,CASSPHGTGYTGELFF,TRBV3-1,TRBJ2-2,few,-
TGCGCCAGCAGCTTGGCCGGGGGGCATAACACTGAAGCTTTCTTT,CASSLAGGHNTEAFF,TRBV5-1,TRBJ1-1,-,-
TGTGCCAGCAGTTTCCAGTTCAATCAGCCCCAGCATTTT,CASSFQFNQPQHF,TRBV12-3/TRBV12-4,TRBJ1-5,many,-
TGTGCCAGCAGGGATGGGGACAGGGTTTCACCCCTCCACTTT,CASRDGDRVSPLHF,TRBV28,TRBJ1-6,many,TRBD1
TGTGCCACCAGTGATTCCAGGGTGGGGGAGCAGTACTTC,CATSDSRVGEQYF,TRBV24-1,TRBJ2-7,many,-
TGTGCCAGCTCACTGATGACAGGGACGGACGAGCAGTACTTC,CASSLMTGTDEQYF,TRBV18,TRBJ2-7,many,TRBD1
TGTGCCAGTAGTATTACCGGGACTCTCAACTATCAGCCCCAGCATTTT,CASSITGTLNYQPQHF,TRBV19,TRBJ1-5,few,-
TGCGCCAGCAGCCCCTTTGATGGGACAGCCTTAGACTATGGCTACACCTTC,CASSPFDGTALDYGYTF,TRBV4-1,TRBJ1-2,-,TRBD1
TGTGCCAGCAGTGAAGCAGCCAGGTATCGTGAAGCTTTCTTT,CASSEAARYREAFF,TRBV6-1,TRBJ1-1,many,-
TGTGCCACCAGTGATTTAGGGCAGGGCACAGATACGCAGTATTTT,CATSDLGQGTDTQYF,TRBV24-1,TRBJ2-3,-,-
TGTGCCAGCAGTTTATGGCCCAGCTATGGCTACACCTTC,CASSLWPSYGYTF,TRBV27,TRBJ1-2,many,-